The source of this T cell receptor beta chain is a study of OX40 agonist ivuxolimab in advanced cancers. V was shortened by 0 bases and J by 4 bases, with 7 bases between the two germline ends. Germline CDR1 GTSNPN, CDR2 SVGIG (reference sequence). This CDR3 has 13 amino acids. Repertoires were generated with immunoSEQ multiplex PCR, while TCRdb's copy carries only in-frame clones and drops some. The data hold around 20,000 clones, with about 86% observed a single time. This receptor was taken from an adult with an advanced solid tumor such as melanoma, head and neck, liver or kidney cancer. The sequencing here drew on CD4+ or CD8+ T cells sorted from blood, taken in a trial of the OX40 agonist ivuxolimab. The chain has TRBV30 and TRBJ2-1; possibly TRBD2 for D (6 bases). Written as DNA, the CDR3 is TGTGCCTGGAGTGTGGGGGGATACAATGAGCAGTTCTTC. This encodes CAWSVGGYNEQFF.